Listed below are T cell receptor beta chains from one sample, sequenced in a study of blood T cell repertoires in COVID-19. Profiled with immunoSEQ multiplex PCR; TCRdb holds only in-frame clones, not every one. The table records about 170,000 clones, just under 85% of them present only once. Sequencing was done on a sample of peripheral blood. The source of these receptors is a woman aged 80 or over with COVID-19, enrolled during active disease. CDR3s include the opening cysteine and the closing phenylalanine or tryptophan. D genes are given only for firm matches. A clone size is listed for some rows: how often the clone was seen (once, few, many), or a class if it is expanded.

j_gene	d_gene	v_gene	len	abundance	CDR3nt	CDR3aa
TRBJ2-7	TRBD2	TRBV28	13	-	TGTGCCAGTTCTAGCGGAAGTGTTTACGAGCAGTACTTC	CASSSGSVYEQYF
TRBJ1-5	-	TRBV20-1	17	-	TGCAGTGCTAGTGCCCTTACAGGGTCCTGGGACAATCAGCCCCAGCATTTT	CSASALTGSWDNQPQHF
TRBJ2-7	TRBD1	TRBV7-6	16	-	TGTGCCAGCAGCTACAGGACAGGGGCCAGCTCCTACGAGCAGTACTTC	CASSYRTGASSYEQYF
TRBJ2-5	-	TRBV28	13	-	TGTGCCAGCAGGCCGCCCGGGAGAGAGACCCAGTACTTC	CASRPPGRETQYF
TRBJ1-1	TRBD1	TRBV6-6	14	few	TGTGCCAGCAGTCGACAGGGGGACGAAACCGAAGCTTTCTTT	CASSRQGDETEAFF
TRBJ1-1	-	TRBV5-1	13	-	TGCGCCAGCAGCTTGCAGATGAACACTGAAGCTTTCTTT	CASSLQMNTEAFF
TRBJ2-4	-	TRBV28	16	-	TGTGCCAGCAGTTTCCCGGGACATTTAGCCAAAAACATTCAGTACTTC	CASSFPGHLAKNIQYF
TRBJ2-3	-	TRBV18	14	-	TGTGCCAGCTCACCACCGGGCCTCACAGATACGCAGTATTTT	CASSPPGLTDTQYF
TRBJ2-7	TRBD1	TRBV11-2	13	-	TGTGCCAGCAGCGCAGACAGGGTCTCCGAGCAGTACTTC	CASSADRVSEQYF
TRBJ2-5	-	TRBV10-3	17	-	TGTGCCATCAGTGAGTCACAGCGCGGAGGGGCCCAAGAGACCCAGTACTTC	CAISESQRGGAQETQYF
TRBJ1-4	TRBD1	TRBV4-1	16	-	TGCGCCAGCAGCCAGGATCAGGGGGCTCCTAATGAAAAACTGTTTTTT	CASSQDQGAPNEKLFF
TRBJ1-6	TRBD1	TRBV7-3	19	-	TGTGCCAGCAGCAACCTCCCCGGACAGGGGGCTCGGGTTAATTCACCCCTCCACTTT	CASSNLPGQGARVNSPLHF
TRBJ2-7	-	TRBV7-9	12	-	TGTGCCAGCAGCTTCTCAGGATACGAGCAGTACTTC	CASSFSGYEQYF
TRBJ1-4	-	TRBV7-2	14	once	TGTGCCAGCAGTATGCGGAACAGGGATGAAAAACTGTTTTTT	CASSMRNRDEKLFF
TRBJ2-2	-	TRBV9	13	-	TGTGCCAGCAGCCGGGGTGCCACCGGGGAGCTGTTTTTT	CASSRGATGELFF
TRBJ2-2	TRBD2	TRBV6-2/TRBV6-3	15	-	TGTGCCAGCAGTCAACTAGCGGCTAACACCGGGGAGCTGTTTTTT	CASSQLAANTGELFF
TRBJ1-1	-	TRBV27	14	-	TGTGCCAGCAGTTTACGGCAGGGTAACACTGAAGCTTTCTTT	CASSLRQGNTEAFF